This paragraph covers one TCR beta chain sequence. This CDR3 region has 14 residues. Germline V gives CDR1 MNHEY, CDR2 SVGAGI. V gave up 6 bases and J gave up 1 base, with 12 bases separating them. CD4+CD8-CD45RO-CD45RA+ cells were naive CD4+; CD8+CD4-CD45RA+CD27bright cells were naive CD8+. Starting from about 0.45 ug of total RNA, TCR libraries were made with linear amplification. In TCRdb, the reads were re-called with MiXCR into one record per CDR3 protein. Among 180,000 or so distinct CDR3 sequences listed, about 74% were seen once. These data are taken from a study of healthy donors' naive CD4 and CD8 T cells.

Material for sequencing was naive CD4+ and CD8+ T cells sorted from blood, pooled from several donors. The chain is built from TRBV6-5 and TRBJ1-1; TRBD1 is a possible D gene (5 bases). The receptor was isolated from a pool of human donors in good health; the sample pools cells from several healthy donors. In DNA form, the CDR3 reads TGTGCCAGCAGAGCCAGGGAACCGAACACTGAAGCTTTCTTT. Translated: CASRAREPNTEAFF.